The 25 T cell receptor beta chains below all came from one sample that was sequenced in a study of T cells in localized non-small cell lung cancer. Generated by immunoSEQ multiplex PCR, the TCRdb table keeps only in-frame clones and is missing some. The sample has approximately 150,000 clones, more than 70% seen once. The source material was peripheral blood, sampled before any cancer treatment. The receptors originated from a female donor older than 55 with stage I lung adenocarcinoma.

The genes are TRBV29-1 and TRBJ2-7; TRBD1 agrees at 8 bases. CDR1 is SQVTM and CDR2 is ANQGSEA in the germline V gene. CDR3 length equals 13 residues. Germline trimming cut 4 bases from V and 7 bases from J; bases unmatched to any gene: 9. The CDR3 sequence: CSVAGRGPREQYF. CDR3 nucleotides: TGCAGCGTTGCGGGCAGGGGGCCGCGGGAGCAGTACTTC.

The V call is TRBV5-8, the J call TRBJ1-3; D gene ambiguous. Germline-derived CDR1 and CDR2 are SGHTS and YDEGEE. V lost 4 bases and J 0 bases, leaving 5 bases between the germline ends. This CDR3 is built from 13 residues. The CDR3 coding sequence is TGTGCCAGCAGCCCGATCTCTGGAAACACCATATATTTT. The encoded protein is CASSPISGNTIYF.

This sequence joins TRBV5-4 and TRBJ2-5; D is unresolved. Trimming took off 4 bases at V and 3 bases at J, with 19 bases between the two ends. The V gene's germline CDR1 is SGHNT and CDR2 YYREEE (reference sequence). The CDR3 extends over 16 amino acids. The DNA of the CDR3 is TGTGCCAGCAGCCCCGGCAGCAATCGTGGAAAAGAGACCCAGTACTTC. It translates to CASSPGSNRGKETQYF.

This chain uses TRBV7-3 with TRBJ1-1, with D unclear. CDR1 SGHTA and CDR2 FQGTGA come from the germline V gene. There are 13 residues in the CDR3. Trimming pared 2 bases from V and 1 base from J, leaving 5 bases between. The CDR3 loop reads CASSLERNTEAFF. The CDR3 nucleotides are TGTGCCAGCAGCTTAGAGCGGAACACTGAAGCTTTCTTT.

The chain is built from TRBV21-1 and TRBJ2-7; TRBD2 is the table's D call, not checked against the DNA. TRBV21-1 is a recognized pseudogene. The CDR3 is made up of 14 amino acids. The CDR3 nucleotides read TGTGCCAGCAGCAAAAGATCGGGAGGGAACGAGCAGTACTTC. This encodes CASSKRSGGNEQYF.

The chain links TRBV27 to TRBJ2-7; 9 nucleotides match TRBD2. CDR1 is MNHEY and CDR2 is SMNVEV in the germline V gene (reference sequence). Trimming removed 2 bases from V and 7 bases from J; junction bases left unmatched: 12. The length of the CDR3 is 16 residues. Written as DNA, the CDR3 is TGTGCCAGCAGTTTAGCCTCCGGGACTAGCTCTGGTGAGCAGTACTTC. Translating gives CASSLASGTSSGEQYF.

The rearrangement joins TRBV4-1 to TRBJ2-3; 10 bases are shared with TRBD2. J was trimmed by 6 bases and V by 2 bases; bases with no gene match: 2. The CDR3 totals 14 residues. Germline loops: CDR1 MGHRA, CDR2 YSYEKL. The DNA for the CDR3 is TGCGCCAGCAGCCAACTAGCGGGAGTGGATACGCAGTATTTT. It is translated as CASSQLAGVDTQYF.

The rearrangement links TRBV9 to TRBJ2-5, with TRBD1 matching 11 bases. Per germline, CDR1 SGDLS and CDR2 YYNGEE. Trimming at V came to 0 bases and at J to 2 bases, leaving 6 bases not matched to a gene. The CDR3 runs 17 residues. CDR3 protein: CASSVALGQGDQETQYF. CDR3 coding DNA: TGTGCCAGCAGCGTAGCCCTGGGACAGGGGGATCAAGAGACCCAGTACTTC.

Regarding this clone: One junction end disagrees with the germline gene, perhaps due to a read error. The chain links TRBV6-5 to TRBJ1-5; tentative D call: TRBD1 (6 bases). Germline CDR1 MNHEY, CDR2 SVGAGI. This CDR3 has 11 residues. The CDR3 loop is CASREPSGATF. Written as DNA, the CDR3 is TGTGCCAGCAGAGAACCCTCAGGGGCTACGTTT.

CDR3 region: CASSPIAGRPYF. The CDR3 DNA sequence: TGTGCCAGCAGCCCCATAGCGGGACGTCCGTACTTC. The V gene is TRBV6-6, the J gene TRBJ2-7; 8 bases fit TRBD2. The CDR3 has 12 amino acids. V shed 6 bases and J 12 bases; nucleotides not matched to a gene: 10. Germline CDR1 and CDR2: MNHNY and SVGAGI (reference sequence).

This clone came up once. This sequence joins TRBV6-1 and TRBJ2-1, with TRBD2 matching over 11 bases. CDR1 and CDR2 from the germline V gene are MNHNS and SASEGT. V gave up 6 bases and J gave up 6 bases; unmatched junction bases: 7. This CDR3 has 15 residues. The chain's CDR3 is CASRAGLAVTNEQFF. CDR3 sequence (DNA): TGTGCCAGCAGAGCGGGACTAGCGGTTACCAATGAGCAGTTCTTC.

This clone was observed a single time. V is TRBV10-3 and J is TRBJ1-4, with D possibly matching TRBD1 (5 bases). Per the germline V gene, CDR1 is ENHRY and CDR2 is SYGVKD. The CDR3 is 13 residues long. V lost 5 bases and J lost 8, with 12 bases in between. CDR3 amino acids: CAISQGESEKLFF. The CDR3 nucleotides are TGTGCCATCAGTCAGGGAGAAAGCGAAAAACTGTTTTTT.

The V gene is TRBV5-1, the J gene TRBJ2-3, with 15 bases fitting TRBD2. This CDR3 contains 18 residues. Germline CDR1 and CDR2: SGHRS and YFSETQ. V shed 0 bases, J shed 4 bases, and the junction held 6 bases outside the gene matches. CDR3 DNA sequence: TGCGCCAGCAGCTTGGGGACTAGCGGGAGGGCCGTGGCAGATACGCAGTATTTT. The encoded protein is CASSLGTSGRAVADTQYF. Using reference TRBV5-1 and TRBJ2-3 for the parts outside the CDR3, the full variable domain is KAGVTQTPRYLIKTRGQQVTLSCSPISGHRSVSWYQQTPGQGLQFLFEYFSETQRNKGNFPGRFSGRQFSNSRSEMNVSTLELGDSALYLCASSLGTSGRAVADTQYFGPGTRLTVL.

The rearrangement links TRBV6-1 to TRBJ2-7; 10 bases agree with TRBD2. Trimming at V came to 8 bases and at J to 5 bases, leaving 12 bases not matched to a gene. Germline V lookup: CDR1 MNHNS, CDR2 SASEGT. This CDR3 is built from 15 residues. CDR3 DNA: TGTGCCAGCCGGAATCAGAGACTAGCGGGTGACGAGCAGTACTTC. Its protein is CASRNQRLAGDEQYF.

This chain's CDR3 is CASRRGRAFSGANVLTF. CDR3 DNA sequence: TGCGCCAGCAGACGAGGAAGAGCCTTCTCTGGGGCCAACGTCCTGACTTTC. The V gene is TRBV5-1, the J gene TRBJ2-6, with no clear D. The CDR3 extends over 17 amino acids. Germline lookup yields CDR1 SGHRS and CDR2 YFSETQ. The V end was cut by 5 bases, the J end by 0 bases, with 15 bases between.

Note on this clone: One end of the junction does not line up with germline, which may come from a read error. This chain connects TRBV7-7 to TRBJ2-1; tentative D call: TRBD1 (6 bases). This CDR3 has 12 amino acids. Germline V CDR1 and CDR2: SSHAT, FNYEAQ (reference sequence). CDR3 DNA: TGTGCTAGCAGCGCTAGTGCAGGGGTCCTGTTCTTC. Translation: CASSASAGVLFF.

This rearrangement joins TRBV19 to TRBJ2-3; D ambiguous. Trimming took off 3 bases at V and 3 bases at J, with 10 bases between the two ends. Germline CDR1 reads LNHDA; CDR2 reads SQIVND (reference sequence). The CDR3 runs 14 residues. CDR3 sequence: CASSIPGGTDTQYF. The DNA of the CDR3 is TGTGCCAGTAGTATTCCGGGTGGGACAGATACGCAGTATTTT.

The chain's CDR3 is CSVEEPGWEVGEKLFF. CDR3 in DNA: TGCAGCGTTGAAGAACCGGGGTGGGAGGTCGGAGAAAAACTGTTTTTT. The chain has TRBV29-1 and TRBJ1-4; no firm D call. The CDR3 contains 16 residues. Per the germline V gene, CDR1 is SQVTM and CDR2 is ANQGSEA. Trimming removed 0 bases at V and 8 bases at J, with 19 bases between.

This sequence joins TRBV9 and TRBJ1-1, with D possibly matching TRBD1 (5 bases). The CDR3 runs 14 residues. The V and J ends lost 4 bases and 6 bases respectively, with 16 bases between them. Germline V gives CDR1 SGDLS, CDR2 YYNGEE. This chain's CDR3 is CASSPPGQRAEAFF. The DNA for the CDR3 is TGTGCCAGCAGCCCACCGGGGCAGCGGGCTGAAGCTTTCTTT.

This chain links TRBV10-3 with TRBJ2-7; TRBD2 matches at 8 bases. V was pared by 6 bases and J by 5 bases, with 6 bases of the junction left unmatched. The germline gives CDR1 ENHRY, CDR2 SYGVKD. The CDR3 runs to 13 residues. The CDR3 nucleotides are TGTGCCATCAGCCGCAGCGGGAGTGACGAGCAGTACTTC. It translates to CAISRSGSDEQYF.

The chain joins TRBV15 to TRBJ2-5, with TRBD1 matching over 7 bases. Germline V gives CDR1 LNHNV, CDR2 YYDKDF (reference sequence). CDR3 length: 16 residues. J was trimmed by 5 bases and V by 3 bases; bases with no gene match: 12. CDR3 in DNA: TGTGCCACCAGCAGGGTAAACAGGGGCGAGCTGGAGACCCAGTACTTC. Translating gives CATSRVNRGELETQYF.

The chain joins TRBV18 to TRBJ1-5; D possibly corresponds to TRBD1 (6 bases). The V end was cut by 3 bases, the J end by 0 bases, with 12 bases between. The CDR3 consists of 16 residues. CDR1 and CDR2 from the germline V gene are KGHSH and LQKENI. CDR3 sequence (DNA): TGTGCCAGCTCACCGAACACAGGGAATAGCAATCAGCCCCAGCATTTT. This sequence encodes CASSPNTGNSNQPQHF.

J is TRBJ2-7 and V is TRBV19, with TRBD2 matching 8 bases. Germline lookup yields CDR1 LNHDA and CDR2 SQIVND (reference sequence). V dropped 3 bases and J dropped 3; count of bases not matched to a gene: 7. This CDR3 comprises 15 residues. CDR3 in DNA: TGTGCCAGTAGTATGGGGGCTAGCGGGCGCTACGAGCAGTACTTC. Residues: CASSMGASGRYEQYF.

The chain employs TRBV5-1 and TRBJ2-7, with 7 bases aligning to TRBD1. The ends lost 0 bases at V and 2 bases at J; junction bases unmatched: 2. Germline V gene sequence: CDR1 SGHRS, CDR2 YFSETQ. This CDR3 has 14 residues. CDR3 amino acids: CASSLVTGTYEQYF. As DNA, the CDR3 is TGCGCCAGCAGCTTGGTGACAGGGACCTACGAGCAGTACTTC.

This chain uses TRBV5-1 with TRBJ2-7; 12 bases line up with TRBD1. The CDR3 runs to 17 residues. V lost 2 bases, J lost 6 bases, and 12 bases stayed unmatched. Per the germline V gene, CDR1 is SGHRS and CDR2 is YFSETQ. CDR3 sequence reads: CASSLSSPGQGAVEQYF. The CDR3 nucleotides read TGCGCCAGCAGCTTATCATCGCCGGGACAGGGGGCCGTCGAGCAGTACTTC.